This entry features one T cell receptor beta chain sequence. These data originate in a study of tumor and adjacent non-tumor tissue in lung cancer. No cell sorting was done before RNA was extracted from the tissue. The normal lung tissue was taken more than 3 cm from the tumor edge. The library came from three nested PCR rounds adapted from ARM-PCR protocols. TCRdb redid the calling of the multiplex PCR reads with MiXCR, one entry per CDR3 protein. Of about 98,000 distinct CDR3 sequences in the sample, approximately 80% are singletons; the top ten hold around 30%. Germline CDR1 DFQATT, CDR2 SNEGSKA (reference sequence). V lost 8 bases and J lost 4, with 17 bases in between. The CDR3 runs to 13 residues.

The receptor was isolated from a man aged 55 to 70 with small cell lung cancer. This chain uses TRBV20-1 with TRBJ2-5; TRBD1 or TRBD2 may be the D gene (5 bases each). Sequencing was performed on distant non-tumor lung tissue. CDR3 sequence reads: CSWRRETAETQYF. CDR3 DNA sequence: TGCAGTTGGCGCAGGGAGACTGCAGAGACCCAGTACTTC.